This T cell receptor beta chain derives from a study of shared clonotypes between healthy human individuals. Study as a whole: The cohort had a couple of women and a few men, ages 18 to 49.

Clones were sequenced by immunoSEQ multiplex PCR, and TCRdb holds only the in-frame ones, with some missing. This sample carries hundreds of thousands of clones, around 79% of them seen once, and the ten largest clones take less than 15%. Genomic DNA of unsorted samples came from roughly 90 million PBMCs. V lost 5 bases, J lost 3 bases, and 5 bases stayed unmatched. This CDR3 is 16 amino acids long. CDR1 SNHLY and CDR2 FYNNEI come from the germline V gene. The origin of this receptor is a woman aged 40 to 50 in good health. Some clones in this sample may be carry-over from other donors' samples. Source material: PBMCs. This chain joins TRBV2 and TRBJ2-1; 12 bases are a match to TRBD2. The CDR3 region has the DNA TGTGCCAGCAGTCCCCGACTAGCGGGAGTCTACAATGAGCAGTTCTTC. Protein: CASSPRLAGVYNEQFF.